Below, 14 T cell receptor beta chains from the same sample are listed, as sequenced in a study of OX40 agonist ivuxolimab in advanced cancers. Clones were read by immunoSEQ multiplex PCR, and TCRdb kept only the in-frame ones, dropping some. The sample lists tens of thousands of clones, 84% seen once, with around 2.5% in the top ten. The sample here was CD4+ or CD8+ T cells sorted from blood, taken in a trial of the OX40 agonist ivuxolimab. Source of these receptors: an adult with an advanced solid tumor such as melanoma, head and neck, liver or kidney cancer.

The chain combines TRBV4-2 with TRBJ2-3; possible D gene TRBD2, 6 bases. This CDR3 is built from 14 residues. CDR1 is LGHNA, CDR2 YNFKEQ, per germline. Trimming pared 4 bases from V and 0 bases from J, leaving 8 bases between. CDR3 in DNA: TGTGCCAGCAGCCCCGGGACTAGCACAGATACGCAGTATTTT. This encodes CASSPGTSTDTQYF.

V usage is TRBV7-2 and J usage is TRBJ2-7; D remains unclear. This CDR3 region has 14 residues. Germline V lookup: CDR1 SGHTA, CDR2 FQGNSA. V was clipped by 3 bases and J by 0 bases, with 9 bases between them. Here the CDR3 DNA reads TGTGCCAGCAGCTTTAACTGGAACTCCTACGAGCAGTACTTC. Its translation: CASSFNWNSYEQYF.

The CDR3 protein is CASISSRGSYGYTF. The CDR3 coding sequence is TGTGCCAGTATCTCAAGCCGAGGCAGCTATGGCTACACCTTC. J is TRBJ1-2 and V is TRBV19; D is ambiguous. The CDR3 totals 14 residues. Germline V gene data show CDR1 as LNHDA and CDR2 as SQIVND (reference sequence). The V end lost 7 bases, the J end lost 4 bases, and 16 bases lay between the germline ends.

The rearrangement joins TRBV5-1 to TRBJ2-5; no reliable D call. This CDR3 has 14 amino acids. The germline V gene encodes CDR1 SGHRS and CDR2 YFSETQ. The ends were cut back, 0 bases at V and 2 bases at J, with 8 bases in the middle. The CDR3 protein is CASSLVVGQETQYF. The DNA of the CDR3 is TGCGCCAGCAGCTTGGTGGTGGGGCAAGAGACCCAGTACTTC.

The chain has TRBV5-1 and TRBJ1-3; D perhaps matches TRBD1 (6 bases). V gave up 4 bases and J gave up 0 bases, with 14 bases separating them. CDR3 length equals 16 residues. CDR1 and CDR2 (germline): SGHRS, YFSETQ. DNA of the CDR3: TGCGCCAGCAGCGCCACAGGGTCACACTCTGGAAACACCATATATTTT. Its protein product is CASSATGSHSGNTIYF.

In this sample, this clone turned up once. The chain links TRBV10-3 to TRBJ1-3; D is undetermined. CDR1 and CDR2 from the germline V gene are ENHRY and SYGVKD. CDR3 size: 14 residues. Trimming pared 9 bases from V and 0 bases from J, leaving 12 bases between. CDR3 protein: CAMGASNSGNTIYF. For the CDR3, the DNA is TGTGCCATGGGTGCCAGTAACTCTGGAAACACCATATATTTT.

The chain carries TRBV15 and TRBJ2-2; perhaps D is TRBD1 or TRBD2 (5 bases each). This CDR3 has 11 residues. The germline V gene encodes CDR1 LNHNV and CDR2 YYDKDF (reference sequence). The V gene lost 8 bases and the J gene lost 5 bases, with 6 bases spanning the gap. CDR3 sequence (DNA): TGTGCCACCGGGGGAACCGGGGAGCTGTTTTTT. Encoded protein: CATGGTGELFF.

The V call is TRBV19, the J call TRBJ2-7; 7 bases are shared with TRBD1. V lost 5 bases, J lost 0 bases, and 1 base stayed unmatched. The CDR3 contains 13 residues. Germline loops: CDR1 LNHDA, CDR2 SQIVND (reference sequence). CDR3 sequence: CASSGDSSYEQYF. CDR3 DNA: TGTGCCAGTAGTGGGGACAGCTCCTACGAGCAGTACTTC.

The CDR3 DNA follows: TGTGCCAGCAGCTTAGACTCCAGCGGGGGGGCCTGGGAGCAGTACTTC. It is translated as CASSLDSSGGAWEQYF. The V gene is TRBV7-2, the J gene TRBJ2-7; 10 nucleotides match TRBD2. Trimming took 1 base from V and 7 from J; bases not matched to a gene: 10. The CDR3 is 16 amino acids. Per the germline V gene, CDR1 is SGHTA and CDR2 is FQGNSA.

This clone was picked up a small number of times. V usage is TRBV12-5 and J usage is TRBJ2-1, with D possibly matching TRBD1 (6 bases). Trimming removed 3 bases from V and 5 bases from J, with 14 bases in between. Germline CDR1 LGHNT, CDR2 FRNRAP. CDR3 size: 15 residues. CDR3 loop: CASGLGDTRNNEQFF. The CDR3 coding sequence is TGTGCTAGTGGTTTAGGGGACACCAGAAACAATGAGCAGTTCTTC.

The chain recombines TRBV19 with TRBJ2-7, with D unresolved. V lost 8 bases and J 2 bases, leaving 16 bases between the germline ends. CDR3 length: 14 amino acids. Germline CDR1 reads LNHDA; CDR2 reads SQIVND (reference sequence). CDR3 loop: CASATDQIPYEQYF. The CDR3 region has the DNA TGTGCCAGTGCGACGGACCAAATTCCCTACGAGCAGTACTTC.

CDR3 sequence (DNA): TGTGCCAGCAGTAACCGACAGGGCGGCTCACCCCTCCACTTT. It is translated as CASSNRQGGSPLHF. V and J are TRBV2 and TRBJ1-6; 7 nucleotides match TRBD1. The CDR3 sequence is 14 residues long. Germline trimming cut 5 bases from V and 10 bases from J; bases unmatched to any gene: 8. Germline V gene data show CDR1 as SNHLY and CDR2 as FYNNEI.

The gene calls are TRBV11-2 and TRBJ2-7; D unclear. This CDR3 region has 14 residues. The V and J ends lost 5 bases and 4 bases respectively, with 15 bases between them. From germline, CDR1 is SGHAT and CDR2 FQNNGV. CDR3 sequence reads: CASSNGPGPYEQYF. CDR3 nucleotides: TGTGCCAGCAGCAACGGCCCAGGCCCTTACGAGCAGTACTTC.

In DNA, the CDR3 is TGTGCCAGTAGTATAGGGGACAGGGGTTGGACTGAAGCTTTCTTT. Residues: CASSIGDRGWTEAFF. The rearrangement uses TRBV19 and TRBJ1-1, with TRBD1 matching over 10 bases. Unmatched junction bases numbered 4, after V lost 1 base and J lost 5 bases. Germline values: CDR1 LNHDA, CDR2 SQIVND (reference sequence). CDR3 size: 15 residues.